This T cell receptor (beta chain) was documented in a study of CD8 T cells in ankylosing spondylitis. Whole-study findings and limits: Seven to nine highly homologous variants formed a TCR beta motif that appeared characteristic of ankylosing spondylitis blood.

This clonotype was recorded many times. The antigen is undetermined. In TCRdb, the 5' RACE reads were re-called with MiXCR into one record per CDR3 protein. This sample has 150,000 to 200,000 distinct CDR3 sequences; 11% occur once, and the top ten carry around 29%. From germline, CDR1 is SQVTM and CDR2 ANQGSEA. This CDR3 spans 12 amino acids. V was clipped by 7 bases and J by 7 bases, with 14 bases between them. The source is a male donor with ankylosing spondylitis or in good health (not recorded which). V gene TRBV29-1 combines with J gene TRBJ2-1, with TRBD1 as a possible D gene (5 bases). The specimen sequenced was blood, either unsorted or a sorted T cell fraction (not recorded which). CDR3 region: CSARTTPNEQFF. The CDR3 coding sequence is TGCAGCGCCCGGACAACTCCTAATGAGCAGTTCTTC.